This T cell receptor (beta chain) stems from a study of molecular identifiers for immune sequencing clone quantification. Previously described methods and listed TCR primers were used for bulk TCR libraries. MiXCR, applied by TCRdb to the PCR reads, yields one record per CDR3 protein. The sample lists 350,000 or so distinct CDR3 sequences; 20% to 25% were seen once. Notes on the study in general: A single cell's spiked Jurkat TCR RNA was reportedly detectable among 900,000 to 1,000,000 naive cells.

Germline CDR1 is MNHEY and CDR2 is SVGEGT. This CDR3 is 16 amino acids long. The ends were cut back, 6 bases at V and 0 bases at J, with 17 bases in the middle. The table lists this clonotype with many counts. Its specificity is not known. Sequenced sample: naive CD8+ T cells from blood, with Jurkat cell RNA spiked in. Specified subset: FACS-sorted CD8+CD4-CCR7+CD45RA+ naive T cells. This chain joins TRBV6-2 or TRBV6-3 and TRBJ1-1; D might be TRBD1 (5 bases). The sequence was obtained from a human donor in good health. Some libraries in this study had Jurkat cell RNA spiked in. CDR3 sequence (DNA): TGTGCCAGCAGCCAGGGACTGCTGGAGGTGAACACTGAAGCTTTCTTT. Its protein is CASSQGLLEVNTEAFF.